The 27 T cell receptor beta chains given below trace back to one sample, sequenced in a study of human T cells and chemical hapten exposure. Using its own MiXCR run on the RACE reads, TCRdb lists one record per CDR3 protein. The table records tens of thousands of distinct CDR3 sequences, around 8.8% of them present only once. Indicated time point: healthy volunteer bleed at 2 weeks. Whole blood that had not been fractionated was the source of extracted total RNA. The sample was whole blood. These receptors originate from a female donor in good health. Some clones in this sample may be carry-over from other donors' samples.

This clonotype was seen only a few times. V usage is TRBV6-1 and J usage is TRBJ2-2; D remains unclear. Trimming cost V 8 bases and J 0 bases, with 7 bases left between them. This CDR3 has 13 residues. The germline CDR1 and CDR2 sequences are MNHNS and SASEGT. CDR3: CASEHSNTGELFF. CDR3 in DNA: TGTGCCAGCGAACATTCGAACACCGGGGAGCTGTTTTTT.

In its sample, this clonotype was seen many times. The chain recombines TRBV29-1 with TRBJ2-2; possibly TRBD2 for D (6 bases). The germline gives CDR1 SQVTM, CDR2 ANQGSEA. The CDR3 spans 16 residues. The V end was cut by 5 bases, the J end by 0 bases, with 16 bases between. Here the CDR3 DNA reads TGCAGCGTTTTGGGGGAGGCCCGATCGAACACCGGGGAGCTGTTTTTT. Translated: CSVLGEARSNTGELFF.

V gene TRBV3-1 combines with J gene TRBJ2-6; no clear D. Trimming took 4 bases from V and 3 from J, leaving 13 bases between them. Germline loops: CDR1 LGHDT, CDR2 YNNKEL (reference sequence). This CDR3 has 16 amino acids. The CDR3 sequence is CASSRPQPDGANVLTF. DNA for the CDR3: TGTGCCAGCAGCCGGCCCCAACCGGATGGGGCCAACGTCCTGACTTTC.

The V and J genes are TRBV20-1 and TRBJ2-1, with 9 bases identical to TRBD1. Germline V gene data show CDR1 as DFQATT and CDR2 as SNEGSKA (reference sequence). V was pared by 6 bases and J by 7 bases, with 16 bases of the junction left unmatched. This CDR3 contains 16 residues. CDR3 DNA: TGCAGTGCAGCCGGGACAGGGTTGGACGGGGGGAATGAGCAGTTCTTC. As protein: CSAAGTGLDGGNEQFF.

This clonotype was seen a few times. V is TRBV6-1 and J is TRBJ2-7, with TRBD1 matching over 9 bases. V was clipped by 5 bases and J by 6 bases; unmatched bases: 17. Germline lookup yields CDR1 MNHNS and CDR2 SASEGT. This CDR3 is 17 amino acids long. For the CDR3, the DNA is TGTGCCAGCAGTCGTCGGGGGACAGGGAGGTACTTCGGCGAGCAGTACTTC. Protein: CASSRRGTGRYFGEQYF.

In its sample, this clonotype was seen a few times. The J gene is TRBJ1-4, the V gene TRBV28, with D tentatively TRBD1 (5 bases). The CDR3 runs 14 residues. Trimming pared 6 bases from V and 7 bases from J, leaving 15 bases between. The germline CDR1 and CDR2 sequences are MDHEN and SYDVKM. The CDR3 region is CASRRPQRGEKLFF. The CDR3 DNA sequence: TGTGCCAGCAGAAGGCCCCAGAGGGGTGAAAAACTGTTTTTT. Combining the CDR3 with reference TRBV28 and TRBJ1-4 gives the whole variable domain DVKVTQSSRYLVKRTGEKVFLECVQDMDHENMFWYRQDPGLGLRLIYFSYDVKMKEKGDIPEGYSVSREKKERFSLILESASTNQTSMYLCASRRPQRGEKLFFGSGTQLSVL.

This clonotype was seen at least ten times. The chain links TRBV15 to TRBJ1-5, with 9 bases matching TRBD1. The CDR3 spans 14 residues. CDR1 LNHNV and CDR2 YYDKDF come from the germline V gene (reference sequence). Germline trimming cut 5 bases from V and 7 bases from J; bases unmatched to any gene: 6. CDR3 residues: CATSRQGVGQPQHF. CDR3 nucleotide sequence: TGTGCCACCAGCCGACAGGGGGTCGGACAGCCCCAGCATTTT.

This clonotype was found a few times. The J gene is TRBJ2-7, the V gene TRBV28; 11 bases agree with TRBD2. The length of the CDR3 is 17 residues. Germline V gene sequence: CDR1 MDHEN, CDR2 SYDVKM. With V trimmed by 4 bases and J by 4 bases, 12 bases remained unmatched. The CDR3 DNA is TGTGCCAGCAGTTCACCGGGACTAGCGGATTCGACGTACGAGCAGTACTTC. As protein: CASSSPGLADSTYEQYF.

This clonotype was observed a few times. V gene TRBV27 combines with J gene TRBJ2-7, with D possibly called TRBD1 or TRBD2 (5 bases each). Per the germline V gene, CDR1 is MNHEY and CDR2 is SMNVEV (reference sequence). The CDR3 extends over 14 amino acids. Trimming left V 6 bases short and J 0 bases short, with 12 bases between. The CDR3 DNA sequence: TGTGCCAGCAGGTGGGACGCCCGCTCCTACGAGCAGTACTTC. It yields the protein CASRWDARSYEQYF.

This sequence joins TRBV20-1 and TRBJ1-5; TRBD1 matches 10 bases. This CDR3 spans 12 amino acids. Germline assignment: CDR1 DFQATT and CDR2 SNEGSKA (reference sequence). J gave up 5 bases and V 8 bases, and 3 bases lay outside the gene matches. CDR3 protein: CSRTGGDQPQHF. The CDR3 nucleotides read TGCAGTCGGACAGGGGGGGATCAGCCCCAGCATTTT.

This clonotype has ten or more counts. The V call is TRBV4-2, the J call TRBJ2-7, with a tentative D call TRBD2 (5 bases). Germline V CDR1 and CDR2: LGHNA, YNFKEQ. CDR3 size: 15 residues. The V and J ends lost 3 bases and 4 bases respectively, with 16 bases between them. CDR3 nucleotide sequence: TGTGCCAGCAGCCACCGGCCGGGGAATGGGTACGAGCAGTACTTC. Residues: CASSHRPGNGYEQYF.

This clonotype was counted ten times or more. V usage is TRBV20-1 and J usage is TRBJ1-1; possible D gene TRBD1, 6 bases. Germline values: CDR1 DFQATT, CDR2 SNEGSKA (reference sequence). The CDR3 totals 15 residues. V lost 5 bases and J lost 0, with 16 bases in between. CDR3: CSAVQGTGMNTEAFF. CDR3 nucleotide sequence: TGCAGTGCTGTACAGGGTACAGGCATGAACACTGAAGCTTTCTTT.

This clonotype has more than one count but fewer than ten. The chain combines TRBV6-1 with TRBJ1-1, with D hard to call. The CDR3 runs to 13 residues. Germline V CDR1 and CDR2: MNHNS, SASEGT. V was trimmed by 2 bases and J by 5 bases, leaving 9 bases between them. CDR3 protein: CASSEWSGTEAFF. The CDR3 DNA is TGTGCCAGCAGTGAATGGTCCGGGACTGAAGCTTTCTTT.

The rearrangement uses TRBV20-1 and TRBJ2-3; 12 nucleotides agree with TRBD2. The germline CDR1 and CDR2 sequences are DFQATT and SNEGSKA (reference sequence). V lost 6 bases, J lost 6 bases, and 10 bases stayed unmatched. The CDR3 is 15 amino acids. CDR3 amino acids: CSARGLAGADDTQYF. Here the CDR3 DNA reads TGCAGTGCCCGGGGACTAGCGGGCGCGGATGATACGCAGTATTTT.

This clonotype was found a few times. The CDR3 spells CASSESSGARADTQYF. In nucleotides, the CDR3 is TGTGCCAGCAGTGAATCCTCGGGGGCGCGGGCAGATACGCAGTATTTT. V gene TRBV25-1 combines with J gene TRBJ2-3; D possibly matches TRBD1 or TRBD2 (6 bases each). The V gene lost 1 base and the J gene lost 4 bases, with 15 bases spanning the gap. CDR1 is MGHDK, CDR2 SYGVNS, per germline. The CDR3 extends over 16 amino acids.

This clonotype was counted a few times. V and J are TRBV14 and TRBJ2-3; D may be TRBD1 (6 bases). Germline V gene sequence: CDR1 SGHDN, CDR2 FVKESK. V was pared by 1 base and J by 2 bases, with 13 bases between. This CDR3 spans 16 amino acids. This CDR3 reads CASSQVTGRPTDTQYF. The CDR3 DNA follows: TGTGCCAGCAGCCAAGTAACAGGGCGTCCCACAGATACGCAGTATTTT. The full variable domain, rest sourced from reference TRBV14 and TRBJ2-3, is EAGVTQFPSHSVIEKGQTVTLRCDPISGHDNLYWYRRVMGKEIKFLLHFVKESKQDESGMPNNRFLAERTGGTYSTLKVQPAELEDSGVYFCASSQVTGRPTDTQYFGPGTRLTVL.

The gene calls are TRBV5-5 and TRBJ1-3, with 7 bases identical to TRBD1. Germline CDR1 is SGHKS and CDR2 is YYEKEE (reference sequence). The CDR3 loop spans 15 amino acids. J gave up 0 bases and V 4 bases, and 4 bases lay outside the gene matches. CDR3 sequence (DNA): TGTGCCAGCAGCCGCCGGGACAGCTCTGGAAACACCATATATTTT. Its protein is CASSRRDSSGNTIYF.

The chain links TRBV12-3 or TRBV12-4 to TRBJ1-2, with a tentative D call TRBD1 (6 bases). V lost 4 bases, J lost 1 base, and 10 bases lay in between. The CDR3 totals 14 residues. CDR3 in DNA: TGTGCCAGCAGTTCGGACAGAATTAACTATGGCTACACCTTC. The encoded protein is CASSSDRINYGYTF.

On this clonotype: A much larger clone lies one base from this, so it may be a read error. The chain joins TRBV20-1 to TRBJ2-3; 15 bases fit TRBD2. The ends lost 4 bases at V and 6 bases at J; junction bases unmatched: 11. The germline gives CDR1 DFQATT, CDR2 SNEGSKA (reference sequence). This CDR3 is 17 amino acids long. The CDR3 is CSATGTSGRLGVDTQYF. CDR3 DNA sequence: TGCAGTGCTACAGGGACTAGCGGGAGGTTGGGTGTGGATACGCAGTATTTT.

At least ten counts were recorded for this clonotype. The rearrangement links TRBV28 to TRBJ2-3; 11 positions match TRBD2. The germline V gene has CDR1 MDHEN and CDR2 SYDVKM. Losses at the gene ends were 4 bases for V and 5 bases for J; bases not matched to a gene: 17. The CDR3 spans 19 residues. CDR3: CASSSGTSGYGVNQDTQYF. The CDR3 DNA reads TGTGCCAGCAGTTCGGGGACTAGCGGATACGGGGTAAATCAAGATACGCAGTATTTT. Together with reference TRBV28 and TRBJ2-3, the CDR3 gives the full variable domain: DVKVTQSSRYLVKRTGEKVFLECVQDMDHENMFWYRQDPGLGLRLIYFSYDVKMKEKGDIPEGYSVSREKKERFSLILESASTNQTSMYLCASSSGTSGYGVNQDTQYFGPGTRLTVL.

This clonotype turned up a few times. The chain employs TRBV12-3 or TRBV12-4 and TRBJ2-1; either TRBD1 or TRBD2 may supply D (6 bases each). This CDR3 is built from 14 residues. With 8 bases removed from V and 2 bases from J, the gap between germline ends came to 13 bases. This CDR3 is CASSRGGTYNEQFF. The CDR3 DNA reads TGTGCCAGCTCCAGGGGCGGGACCTACAATGAGCAGTTCTTC.

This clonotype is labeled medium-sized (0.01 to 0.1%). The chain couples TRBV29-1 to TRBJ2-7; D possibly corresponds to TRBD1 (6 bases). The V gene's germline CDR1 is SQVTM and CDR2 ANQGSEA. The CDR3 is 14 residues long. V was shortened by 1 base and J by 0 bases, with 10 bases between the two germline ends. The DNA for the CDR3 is TGCAGCGTTGAAGCAGGGGCCAACTCCTACGAGCAGTACTTC. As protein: CSVEAGANSYEQYF.

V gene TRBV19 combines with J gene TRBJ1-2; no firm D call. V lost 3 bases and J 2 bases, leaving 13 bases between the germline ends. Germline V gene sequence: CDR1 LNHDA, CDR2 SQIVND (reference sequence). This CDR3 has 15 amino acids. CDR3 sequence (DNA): TGTGCCAGTAGTATCCTGGGCGGGAAGAACTATGGCTACACCTTC. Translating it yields CASSILGGKNYGYTF.

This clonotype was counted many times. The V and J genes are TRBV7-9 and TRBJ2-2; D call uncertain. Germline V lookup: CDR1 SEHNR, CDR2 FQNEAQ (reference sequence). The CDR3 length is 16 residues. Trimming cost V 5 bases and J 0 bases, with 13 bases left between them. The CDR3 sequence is CASSPRVAANTGELFF. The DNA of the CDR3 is TGTGCCAGCAGCCCCCGGGTAGCTGCGAACACCGGGGAGCTGTTTTTT.

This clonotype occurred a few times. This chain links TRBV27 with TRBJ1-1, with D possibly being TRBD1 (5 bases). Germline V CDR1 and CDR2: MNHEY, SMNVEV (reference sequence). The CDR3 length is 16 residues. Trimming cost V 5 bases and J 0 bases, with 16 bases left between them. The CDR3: CASSISTGSMNTEAFF. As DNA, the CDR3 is TGTGCCAGCAGTATTAGCACAGGATCCATGAACACTGAAGCTTTCTTT.

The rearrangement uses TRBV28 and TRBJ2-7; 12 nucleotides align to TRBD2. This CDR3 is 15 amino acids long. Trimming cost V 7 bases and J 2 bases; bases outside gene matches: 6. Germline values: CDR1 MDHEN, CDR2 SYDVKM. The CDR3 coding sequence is TGTGCCAGCAAACTTGGACTAGCGGGGACCTACGAGCAGTACTTC. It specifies CASKLGLAGTYEQYF.

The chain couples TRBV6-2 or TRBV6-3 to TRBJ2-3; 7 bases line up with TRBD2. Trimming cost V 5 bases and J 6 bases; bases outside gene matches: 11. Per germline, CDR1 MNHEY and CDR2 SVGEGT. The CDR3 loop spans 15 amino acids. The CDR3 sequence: CASSPLAVSGDTQYF. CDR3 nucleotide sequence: TGTGCCAGCAGTCCCCTAGCGGTCAGTGGGGATACGCAGTATTTT.